This T cell receptor beta chain was sequenced for a study of cytomegalovirus exposure and HLA in healthy donors. Study observations and caveats: Rare TCR sequences predominated, though certain public TCRs were found in many donors.

Germline CDR1 is MDHEN and CDR2 is SYDVKM. The CDR3 has 15 amino acids. Trimming shortened V by 3 bases and J by 4 bases, and 13 bases separated the two germline ends. In regard to this clone: Its target is not known.

Sequencing used immunoSEQ multiplex PCR; TCRdb keeps in-frame clones, though not all of them. This table holds tens of thousands of clones, approximately 94% found once. The chain links TRBV28 to TRBJ1-5; weak D call: TRBD1 (5 bases). This receptor was identified in a woman in her 30s in good health and CMV-seropositive. The sequenced sample was PBMCs. CDR3: CASSLLAGSNQPQHF. The CDR3 coding sequence is TGTGCCAGCAGTTTGTTAGCAGGGTCGAATCAGCCCCAGCATTTT.